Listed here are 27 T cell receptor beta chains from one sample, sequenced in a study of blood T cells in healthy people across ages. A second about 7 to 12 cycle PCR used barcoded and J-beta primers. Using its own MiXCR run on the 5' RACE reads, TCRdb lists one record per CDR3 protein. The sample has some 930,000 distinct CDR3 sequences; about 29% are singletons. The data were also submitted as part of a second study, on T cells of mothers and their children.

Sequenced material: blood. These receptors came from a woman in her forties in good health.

The DNA of the CDR3 is TGTGCCAGCAGCTTGGGAGGACAAAGCTCCTACGAGCAGTTCTTC. Protein sequence: CASSLGGQSSYEQFF. The chain joins TRBV5-4 to TRBJ2-1; maybe TRBD1 (5 bases). The CDR3 is made up of 15 amino acids. Germline V gene data show CDR1 as SGHNT and CDR2 as YYREEE (reference sequence). The V and J ends lost 0 bases and 10 bases respectively, with 17 bases between them.

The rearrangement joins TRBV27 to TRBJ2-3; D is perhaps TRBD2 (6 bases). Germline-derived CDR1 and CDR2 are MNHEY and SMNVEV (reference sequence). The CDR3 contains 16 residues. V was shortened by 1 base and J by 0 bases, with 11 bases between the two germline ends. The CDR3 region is CASSLYLGGSTDTQYF. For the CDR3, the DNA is TGTGCCAGCAGTTTATATCTGGGGGGAAGCACAGATACGCAGTATTTT.

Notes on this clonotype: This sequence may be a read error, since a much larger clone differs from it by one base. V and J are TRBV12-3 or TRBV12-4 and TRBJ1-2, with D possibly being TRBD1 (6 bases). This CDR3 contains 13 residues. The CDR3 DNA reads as TGTGCCAGCAGCCGAGACAGGAACTGTGGCTACACCTTC. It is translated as CASSRDRNCGYTF.

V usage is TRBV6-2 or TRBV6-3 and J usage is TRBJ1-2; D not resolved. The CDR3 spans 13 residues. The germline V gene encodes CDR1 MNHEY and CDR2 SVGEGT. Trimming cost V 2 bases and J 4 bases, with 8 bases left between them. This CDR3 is CASSYMQSYGYTF. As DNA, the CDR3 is TGTGCCAGCAGTTACATGCAGTCCTATGGCTACACCTTC.

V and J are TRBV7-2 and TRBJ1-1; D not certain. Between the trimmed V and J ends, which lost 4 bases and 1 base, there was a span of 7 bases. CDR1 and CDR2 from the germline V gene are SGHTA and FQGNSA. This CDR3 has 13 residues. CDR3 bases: TGTGCCAGCAGCTCTTATAAGAACACTGAAGCTTTCTTT. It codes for CASSSYKNTEAFF.

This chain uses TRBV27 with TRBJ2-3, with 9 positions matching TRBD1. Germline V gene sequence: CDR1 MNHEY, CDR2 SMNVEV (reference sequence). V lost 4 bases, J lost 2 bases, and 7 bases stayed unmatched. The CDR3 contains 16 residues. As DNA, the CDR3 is TGTGCCAGCAGTTATGAAGACAGGGGGATCACAGATACGCAGTATTTT. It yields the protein CASSYEDRGITDTQYF.

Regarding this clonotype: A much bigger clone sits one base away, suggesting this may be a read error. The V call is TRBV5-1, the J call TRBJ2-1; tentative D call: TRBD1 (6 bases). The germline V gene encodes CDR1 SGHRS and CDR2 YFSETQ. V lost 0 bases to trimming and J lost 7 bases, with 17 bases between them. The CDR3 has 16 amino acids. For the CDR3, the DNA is TGCGCCAGCAGCTTGGGTGGGGGCGATCGGGGAAATGAGCAGTTCTTC. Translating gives CASSLGGGDRGNEQFF.

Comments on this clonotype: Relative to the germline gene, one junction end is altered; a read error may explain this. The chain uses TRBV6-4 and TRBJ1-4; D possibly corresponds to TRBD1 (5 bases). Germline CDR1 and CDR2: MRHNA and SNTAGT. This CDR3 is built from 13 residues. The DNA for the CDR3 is TGTGCCAGCACAGAGGGGCTCGAAGAAAAACGGTTTTTT. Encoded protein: CASTEGLEEKRFF.

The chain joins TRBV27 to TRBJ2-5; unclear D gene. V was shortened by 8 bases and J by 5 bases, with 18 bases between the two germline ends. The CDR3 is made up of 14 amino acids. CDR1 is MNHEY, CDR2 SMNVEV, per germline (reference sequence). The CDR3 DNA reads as TGTGCCAGCCTGTTACTACCCCAAGGGGAGACCCAGTACTTC. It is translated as CASLLLPQGETQYF.

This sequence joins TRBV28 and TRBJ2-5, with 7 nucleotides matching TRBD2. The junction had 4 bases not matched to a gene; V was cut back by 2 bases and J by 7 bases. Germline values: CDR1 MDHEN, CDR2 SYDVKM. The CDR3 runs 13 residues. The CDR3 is CASSLGGGRTQYF. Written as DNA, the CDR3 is TGTGCCAGCAGTTTAGGCGGGGGTAGGACCCAGTACTTC. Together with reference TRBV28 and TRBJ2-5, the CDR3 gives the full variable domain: DVKVTQSSRYLVKRTGEKVFLECVQDMDHENMFWYRQDPGLGLRLIYFSYDVKMKEKGDIPEGYSVSREKKERFSLILESASTNQTSMYLCASSLGGGRTQYFGPGTRLLVL.

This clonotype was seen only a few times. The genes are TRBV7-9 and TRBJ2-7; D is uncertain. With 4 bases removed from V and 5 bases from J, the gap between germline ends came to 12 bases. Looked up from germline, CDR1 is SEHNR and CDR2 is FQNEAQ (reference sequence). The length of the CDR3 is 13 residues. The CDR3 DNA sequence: TGTGCCAGCAGCTCGCGCCTAGTTGACGAGCAGTACTTC. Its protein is CASSSRLVDEQYF.

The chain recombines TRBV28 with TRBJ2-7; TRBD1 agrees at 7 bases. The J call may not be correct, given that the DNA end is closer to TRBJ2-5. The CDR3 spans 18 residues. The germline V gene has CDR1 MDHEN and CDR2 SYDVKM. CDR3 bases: TGTGCCAGCAGTAGCCGGGACAGAGCCCGAACTCCAAAGGAGACCCAGTACTTC. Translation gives CASSSRDRARTPKETQYF.

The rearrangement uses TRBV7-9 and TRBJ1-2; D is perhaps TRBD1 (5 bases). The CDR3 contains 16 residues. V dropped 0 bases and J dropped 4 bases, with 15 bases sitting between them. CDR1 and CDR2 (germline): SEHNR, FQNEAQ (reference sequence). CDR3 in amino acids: CASSLALSGPSYGYTF. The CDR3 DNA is TGTGCCAGCAGCTTAGCGCTTTCGGGACCGAGCTATGGCTACACCTTC.

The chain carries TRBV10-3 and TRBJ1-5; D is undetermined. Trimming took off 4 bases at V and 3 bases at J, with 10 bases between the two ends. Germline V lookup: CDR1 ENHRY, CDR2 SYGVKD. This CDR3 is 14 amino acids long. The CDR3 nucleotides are TGTGCCATCAGTGCTTCCGGGAACAATCAGCCCCAGCATTTT. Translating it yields CAISASGNNQPQHF.

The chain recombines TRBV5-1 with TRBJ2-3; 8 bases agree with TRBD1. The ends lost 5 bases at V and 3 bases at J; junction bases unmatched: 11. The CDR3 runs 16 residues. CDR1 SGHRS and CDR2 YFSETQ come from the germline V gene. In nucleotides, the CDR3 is TGCGCCAGCAGATCCGTAGTGGGACAGGCGACAGATACGCAGTATTTT. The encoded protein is CASRSVVGQATDTQYF.

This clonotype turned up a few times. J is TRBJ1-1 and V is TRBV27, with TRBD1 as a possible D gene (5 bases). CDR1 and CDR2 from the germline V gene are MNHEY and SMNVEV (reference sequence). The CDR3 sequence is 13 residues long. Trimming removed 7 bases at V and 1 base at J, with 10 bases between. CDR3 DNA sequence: TGTGCCAGCAACCTCGACAGGAACACTGAAGCTTTCTTT. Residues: CASNLDRNTEAFF.

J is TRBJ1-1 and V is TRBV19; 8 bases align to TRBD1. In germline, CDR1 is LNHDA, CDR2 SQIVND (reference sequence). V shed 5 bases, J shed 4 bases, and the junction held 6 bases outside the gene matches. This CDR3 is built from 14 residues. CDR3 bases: TGTGCCAGTAGTGGATACAGGGGGGGCACTGAAGCTTTCTTT. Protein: CASSGYRGGTEAFF.

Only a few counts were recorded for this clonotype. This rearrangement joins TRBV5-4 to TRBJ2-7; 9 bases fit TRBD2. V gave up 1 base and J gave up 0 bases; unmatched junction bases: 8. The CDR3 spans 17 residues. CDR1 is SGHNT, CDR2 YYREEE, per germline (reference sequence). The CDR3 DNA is TGTGCCAGCAGCTTGAGTCTAGCGGGAAAGAGCTCCTACGAGCAGTACTTC. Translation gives CASSLSLAGKSSYEQYF. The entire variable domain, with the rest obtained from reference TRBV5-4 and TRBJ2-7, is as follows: ETGVTQSPTHLIKTRGQQVTLRCSSQSGHNTVSWYQQALGQGPQFIFQYYREEENGRGNFPPRFSGLQFPNYSSELNVNALELDDSALYLCASSLSLAGKSSYEQYFGPGTRLTVT.

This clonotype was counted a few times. The CDR3 sequence is CASSRQKDTEAFF. The CDR3 bases are TGTGCCAGCTCCCGACAGAAGGACACTGAAGCTTTCTTT. The chain uses TRBV18 and TRBJ1-1; D is perhaps TRBD1 (5 bases). This CDR3 spans 13 amino acids. V lost 6 bases and J lost 3, with 11 bases in between. Germline V gene sequence: CDR1 KGHSH, CDR2 LQKENI.

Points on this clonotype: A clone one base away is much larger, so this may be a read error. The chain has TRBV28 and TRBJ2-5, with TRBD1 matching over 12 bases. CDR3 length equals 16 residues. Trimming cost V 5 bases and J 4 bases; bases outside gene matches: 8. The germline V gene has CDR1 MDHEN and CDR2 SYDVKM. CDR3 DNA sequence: TGTGCCAGCAGTAAATTAGGGACAGGGGGCAGAGAGACCCAGTACTTC. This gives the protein CASSKLGTGGRETQYF.

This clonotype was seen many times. The CDR3 is CAIGAPYEQYF. The DNA of the CDR3 is TGTGCCATCGGGGCGCCCTACGAGCAGTACTTC. The chain has TRBV10-3 and TRBJ2-7; tentative D call: TRBD1 (5 bases). CDR1 ENHRY and CDR2 SYGVKD come from the germline V gene. CDR3 length: 11 residues. The V gene lost 8 bases and the J gene lost 2 bases, with 7 bases spanning the gap.

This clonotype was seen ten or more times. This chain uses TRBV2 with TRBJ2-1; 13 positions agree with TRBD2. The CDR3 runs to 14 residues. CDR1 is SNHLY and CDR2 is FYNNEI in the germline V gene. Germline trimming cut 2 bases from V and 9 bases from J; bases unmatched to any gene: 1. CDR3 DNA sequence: TGTGCCAGCAGTGAAAGGACTAGCGGGGGTGAGCAGTTCTTC. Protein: CASSERTSGGEQFF. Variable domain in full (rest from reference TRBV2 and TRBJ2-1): EPEVTQTPSHQVTQMGQEVILRCVPISNHLYFYWYRQILGQKVEFLVSFYNNEISEKSEIFDDQFSVERPDGSNFTLKIRSTKLEDSAMYFCASSERTSGGEQFFGPGTRLTVL.

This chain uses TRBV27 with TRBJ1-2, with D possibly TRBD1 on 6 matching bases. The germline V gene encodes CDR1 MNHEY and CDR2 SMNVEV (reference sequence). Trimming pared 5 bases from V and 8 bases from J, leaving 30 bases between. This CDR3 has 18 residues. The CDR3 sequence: CASSPTPGHISLYGGYTF. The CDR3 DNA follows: TGTGCCAGCAGTCCCACTCCGGGACACATCTCCCTCTATGGAGGCTACACCTTC.

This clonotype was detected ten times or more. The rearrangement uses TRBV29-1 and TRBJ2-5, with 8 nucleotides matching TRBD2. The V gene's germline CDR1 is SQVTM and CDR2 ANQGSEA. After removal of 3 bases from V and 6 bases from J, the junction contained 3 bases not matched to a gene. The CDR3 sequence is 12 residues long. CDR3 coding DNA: TGCAGCGTTGAGAGCGGGGGTCAGACCCAGTACTTC. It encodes CSVESGGQTQYF.

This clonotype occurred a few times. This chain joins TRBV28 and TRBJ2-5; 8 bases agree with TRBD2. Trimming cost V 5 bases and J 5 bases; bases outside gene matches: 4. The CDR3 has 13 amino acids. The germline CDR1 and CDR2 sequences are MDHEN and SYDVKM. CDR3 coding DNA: TGTGCCAGCAGTCCGGGGGGGGTCGAGACCCAGTACTTC. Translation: CASSPGGVETQYF.

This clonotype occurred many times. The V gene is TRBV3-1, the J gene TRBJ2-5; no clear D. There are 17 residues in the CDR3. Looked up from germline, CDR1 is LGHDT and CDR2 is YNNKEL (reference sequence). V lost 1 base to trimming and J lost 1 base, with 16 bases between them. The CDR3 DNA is TGTGCCAGCAGCCAAGTGCAAGGGCGACCAACCCAAGAGACCCAGTACTTC. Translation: CASSQVQGRPTQETQYF.

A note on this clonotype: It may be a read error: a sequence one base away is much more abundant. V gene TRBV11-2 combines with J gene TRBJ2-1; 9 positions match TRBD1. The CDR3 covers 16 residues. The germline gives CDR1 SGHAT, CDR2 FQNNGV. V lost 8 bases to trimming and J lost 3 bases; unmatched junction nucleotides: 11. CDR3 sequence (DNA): TGTGCCAGCGGGACCGGGACAGGGAACGGCTACAATGAGCAGTTCTTC. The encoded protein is CASGTGTGNGYNEQFF.